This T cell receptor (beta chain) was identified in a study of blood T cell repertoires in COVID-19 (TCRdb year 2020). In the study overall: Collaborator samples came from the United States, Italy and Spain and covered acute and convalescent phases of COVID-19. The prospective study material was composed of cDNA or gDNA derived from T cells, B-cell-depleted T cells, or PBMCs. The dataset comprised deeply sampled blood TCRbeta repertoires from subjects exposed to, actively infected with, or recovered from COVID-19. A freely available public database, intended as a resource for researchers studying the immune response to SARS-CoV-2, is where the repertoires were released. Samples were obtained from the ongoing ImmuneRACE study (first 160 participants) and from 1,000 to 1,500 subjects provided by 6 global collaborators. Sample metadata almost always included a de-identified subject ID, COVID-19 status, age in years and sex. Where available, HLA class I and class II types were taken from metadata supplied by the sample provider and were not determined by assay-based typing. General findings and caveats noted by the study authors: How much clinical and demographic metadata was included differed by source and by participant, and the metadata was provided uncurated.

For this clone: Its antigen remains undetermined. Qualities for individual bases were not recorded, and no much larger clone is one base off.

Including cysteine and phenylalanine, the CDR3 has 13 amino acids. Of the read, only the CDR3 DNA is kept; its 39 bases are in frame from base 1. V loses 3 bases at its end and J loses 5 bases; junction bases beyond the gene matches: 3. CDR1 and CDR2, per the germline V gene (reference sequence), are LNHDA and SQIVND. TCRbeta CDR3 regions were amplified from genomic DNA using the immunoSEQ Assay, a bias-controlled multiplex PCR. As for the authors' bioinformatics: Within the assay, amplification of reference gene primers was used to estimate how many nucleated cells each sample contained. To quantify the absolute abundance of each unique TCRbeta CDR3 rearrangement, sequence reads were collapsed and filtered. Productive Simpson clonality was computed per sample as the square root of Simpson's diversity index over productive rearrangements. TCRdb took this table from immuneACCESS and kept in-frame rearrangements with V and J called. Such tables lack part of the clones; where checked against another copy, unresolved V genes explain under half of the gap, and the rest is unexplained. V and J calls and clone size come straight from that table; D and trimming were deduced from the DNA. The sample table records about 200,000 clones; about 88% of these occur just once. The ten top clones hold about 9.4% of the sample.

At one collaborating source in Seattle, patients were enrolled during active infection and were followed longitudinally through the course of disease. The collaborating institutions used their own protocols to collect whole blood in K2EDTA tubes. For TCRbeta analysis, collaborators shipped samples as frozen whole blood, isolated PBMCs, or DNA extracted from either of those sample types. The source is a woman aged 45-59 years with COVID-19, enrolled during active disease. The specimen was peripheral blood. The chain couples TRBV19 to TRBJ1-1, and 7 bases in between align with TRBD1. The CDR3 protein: CASSMTGNTEAFF. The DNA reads TGTGCCAGTAGTATGACAGGGAATACTGAAGCTTTCTTT.